The rows below give T cell receptor beta chains drawn from one sample of a study of CD8 T cells in ankylosing spondylitis. TCRdb passed the 5' RACE reads through MiXCR, listing each CDR3 protein once. The sample includes over 200,000 distinct CDR3 sequences, over 9.5% seen only once; the top ten take approximately 20%. The sequenced material came from blood, either unsorted or a sorted T cell fraction (not recorded which). These receptors were collected from a male donor with ankylosing spondylitis or in good health (not recorded which). Each CDR3 is given with its conserved first and last residue. The D gene is left open where the match is weak. Size is omitted from some rows. Given values are once, few, many or a class for expanded clones.

j_call,d_call,v_call,clone_size,cdr3_nt,cdr3_aa
TRBJ1-4,.,TRBV2,.,TGTGCCAGCAGCTCGACAGTAAATGAAAAACTGTTTTTT,CASSSTVNEKLFF
TRBJ1-4,.,TRBV29-1,.,TGCAGCGTTGATTTTGGGGTTGATGAAAAACTGTTTTTT,CSVDFGVDEKLFF
TRBJ2-2,.,TRBV5-6,many,TGTGCCAGCAGCGAGAGGTACCCCACCGGGGAGCTGTTTTTT,CASSERYPTGELFF
TRBJ1-6,.,TRBV7-6,.,TGTGCCAGCACCCCTCGGGAGGGTTTGTTGGATTCACCCCTCCACTTT,CASTPREGLLDSPLHF
TRBJ2-4,TRBD1,TRBV20-1,.,TGCAGTGCTAAACGGACAGGGGCAAACATTCAGTACTTC,CSAKRTGANIQYF
TRBJ2-7,TRBD2,TRBV12-3/TRBV12-4,many,TGTGCCAGCAGCCCCGGGGAGGGGCCAAGCTCCTACGAGCAGTACTTC,CASSPGEGPSSYEQYF
TRBJ1-1,.,TRBV12-3/TRBV12-4,many,TGTGCCAGCAGTTTAGCGGGACCGGCGAACACTGAAGCTTTCTTT,CASSLAGPANTEAFF
TRBJ2-3,.,TRBV24-1,once,TGTGCCACCAGTGGGGGGGCAAGCACAGATACGCAGTATTTT,CATSGGASTDTQYF
TRBJ2-3,TRBD1,TRBV5-6,many,TGTGCCAGCAGTGGCAGGGGGTCCCAGTATTTT,CASSGRGSQYF
TRBJ1-1,.,TRBV29-1,many,TGCAGCGTTGGCACAGCGAACACTGAAGCTTTCTTT,CSVGTANTEAFF
TRBJ1-1,TRBD1,TRBV6-1,many,TGTGCCAGCAGTCAAACAGGGGTAGGCAACACTGAAGCTTTCTTT,CASSQTGVGNTEAFF
TRBJ2-4,.,TRBV5-1,.,TGCGCCAGCAGCTTGGGGTCTTCCCGCGGAGAAAACATTCAGTACTTC,CASSLGSSRGENIQYF
TRBJ1-1,.,TRBV5-5,few,TGTGCCAGCAGCTTAGGGGTCGTCACTGAAGCTTTCTTT,CASSLGVVTEAFF
TRBJ2-7,.,TRBV7-2,many,TGTGCCAGCAGCTTAAATAACAAGGACGAGCAGTACTTC,CASSLNNKDEQYF
TRBJ1-2,TRBD1,TRBV5-1,many,TGCGCCAGCGGCACAGGGGCCGAGTCTTTAAACTATGGCTACACCTTC,CASGTGAESLNYGYTF
TRBJ2-1,.,TRBV10-3,many,TGTGCCATCAGTGAAGACGGTTACAATGAGCAGTTCTTC,CAISEDGYNEQFF